This entry lists 17 T cell receptor beta chains sequenced from one sample in a study of CD8 T cells in ankylosing spondylitis. TCRdb recomputed calls from the 5' RACE reads with MiXCR, one row per CDR3 protein. The table shows around 770,000 distinct CDR3 sequences, with around 17% occurring only once. Overall study results and limits: Apparently characteristic of ankylosing spondylitis blood was a TCR beta motif (eight highly homologous variants).

Antigens of these TCRs are unknown. Sequences were obtained from blood, either unsorted or a sorted T cell fraction (not recorded which). All receptors derive from a male donor with ankylosing spondylitis.

This clonotype came up a few times. J is TRBJ2-1 and V is TRBV12-3 or TRBV12-4; weak D call: TRBD2 (6 bases). The germline V and J ends were trimmed by 5 bases and 0 bases, with 17 bases remaining between them. The CDR3 consists of 17 residues. The DNA for the CDR3 is TGTGCCAGCAGTCCCCATGTGGGCGGGGCCTCCTACAATGAGCAGTTCTTC. Translation gives CASSPHVGGASYNEQFF.

This clonotype was seen a few times. J is TRBJ2-1 and V is TRBV27; 10 bases are a match to TRBD2. CDR1 is MNHEY, CDR2 SMNVEV, per germline (reference sequence). This CDR3 comprises 16 residues. V dropped 3 bases and J dropped 2; count of bases not matched to a gene: 4. In DNA form, the CDR3 reads TGTGCCAGCAGTTTCATAGCGGGGGGTGCCTACAATGAGCAGTTCTTC. As protein: CASSFIAGGAYNEQFF.

The sample holds a few counts of this clonotype. The chain couples TRBV20-1 to TRBJ1-5; weak D call: TRBD1 (5 bases). This CDR3 contains 16 residues. From germline, CDR1 is DFQATT and CDR2 SNEGSKA (reference sequence). CDR3 protein: CRDPHAGPYSNQPQHF. CDR3 DNA sequence: TGCAGGGATCCTCATGCAGGGCCTTATAGCAATCAGCCCCAGCATTTT.

This clonotype was seen more than once but under ten times. The CDR3 region is CSATDSGRSTDTQYF. CDR3 nucleotides: TGCAGTGCTACGGACTCGGGTCGCAGCACAGATACGCAGTATTTT. The rearrangement links TRBV20-1 to TRBJ2-3, with D possibly TRBD2 on 5 matching bases. Germline V gene sequence: CDR1 DFQATT, CDR2 SNEGSKA (reference sequence). V was shortened by 4 bases and J by 0 bases, with 14 bases between the two germline ends. The CDR3 covers 15 residues.

The CDR3 reads CASSLPRTATNEKLFF. In DNA, the CDR3 is TGTGCCAGCAGTTTGCCCCGGACAGCAACTAATGAAAAACTGTTTTTT. V is TRBV12-3 or TRBV12-4 and J is TRBJ1-4; tentative D call: TRBD1 (6 bases). Between the trimmed V and J ends, which lost 3 bases and 0 bases, there was a span of 11 bases. CDR3 size: 16 residues.

The rearrangement joins TRBV10-3 to TRBJ1-4, with D perhaps TRBD1 (6 bases). Trimming took off 2 bases at V and 5 bases at J, with 15 bases between the two ends. CDR3 length equals 16 residues. From germline, CDR1 is ENHRY and CDR2 SYGVKD. The CDR3 sequence: CAISEAWGPQNEKLFF. CDR3 coding DNA: TGTGCCATCAGTGAGGCGTGGGGGCCCCAAAATGAAAAACTGTTTTTT.

The V gene is TRBV6-5, the J gene TRBJ1-5, with D uncertain. Trimming removed 2 bases from V and 0 bases from J, with 8 bases in between. The CDR3 has 15 amino acids. Germline V CDR1 and CDR2: MNHEY, SVGAGI. CDR3 sequence: CASSYDGSSNQPQHF. The CDR3 region has the DNA TGTGCCAGCAGTTACGATGGCAGTAGCAATCAGCCCCAGCATTTT.

The V and J genes are TRBV9 and TRBJ1-3; D gene uncertain. V was clipped by 4 bases and J by 1 base, with 12 bases between them. Germline V gene sequence: CDR1 SGDLS, CDR2 YYNGEE. The CDR3 has 15 residues. The CDR3 coding sequence is TGTGCCAGCAGCCTCGTAGGAAATTCTGGAAACACCATATATTTT. It translates to CASSLVGNSGNTIYF.

This clonotype was picked up a small number of times. The chain recombines TRBV6-1 with TRBJ2-7, with unresolved D. V gave up 1 base and J gave up 1 base, with 5 bases separating them. The CDR3 has 13 residues. The germline V gene encodes CDR1 MNHNS and CDR2 SASEGT. The CDR3 reads CASSEELSYEQYF. In nucleotides, the CDR3 is TGTGCCAGCAGTGAAGAACTTTCCTACGAGCAGTACTTC.

This chain uses TRBV6-1 with TRBJ1-1; D uncertain. V lost 6 bases to trimming and J lost 3 bases, with 17 bases between them. Germline CDR1 reads MNHNS; CDR2 reads SASEGT. The CDR3 consists of 15 residues. Here the CDR3 DNA reads TGTGCCAGCAGCCAAGGGTTTTTCGGGGACACTGAAGCTTTCTTT. Its protein is CASSQGFFGDTEAFF.

This clonotype was detected only a few times. The J gene is TRBJ1-3, the V gene TRBV6-1; D gene ambiguous. This CDR3 spans 15 amino acids. V lost 4 bases and J 0 bases, leaving 10 bases between the germline ends. In germline, CDR1 is MNHNS, CDR2 SASEGT. Here the CDR3 reads CASSVTYNSGNTIYF. The CDR3 region has the DNA TGTGCCAGCAGTGTTACCTATAACTCTGGAAACACCATATATTTT.

Only a few counts were recorded for this clonotype. V usage is TRBV6-2 or TRBV6-3 and J usage is TRBJ2-1; D possibly uses TRBD1 or TRBD2 (5 bases each). Germline V lookup: CDR1 MNHEY, CDR2 SVGEGT. This CDR3 is built from 21 residues. V lost 5 bases and J 8 bases, leaving 37 bases between the germline ends. This CDR3 is CASSPPRSPGRPNNNGDEQFF. The CDR3, as DNA: TGTGCCAGCAGTCCGCCCCGGTCACCGGGACGTCCCAACAACAATGGGGATGAGCAGTTCTTC.

This clonotype came up a few times. This chain joins TRBV27 and TRBJ1-4, with 8 positions matching TRBD1. V shed 8 bases and J 8 bases; nucleotides not matched to a gene: 4. This CDR3 spans 12 amino acids. The germline V gene has CDR1 MNHEY and CDR2 SMNVEV (reference sequence). This chain's CDR3 is CASGTGREKLFF. As DNA, the CDR3 is TGTGCCAGCGGGACAGGCCGGGAAAAACTGTTTTTT.

The chain links TRBV11-2 to TRBJ2-1; maybe TRBD2 (5 bases). Trimming left V 4 bases short and J 3 bases short, with 25 bases between. Germline V gene lookup returns CDR1 SGHAT and CDR2 FQNNGV. The CDR3 spans 19 residues. CDR3 DNA: TGTGCCAGCAGCTCCCAGTTCGGAAGTCCTCGGGGAAGCTACAATGAGCAGTTCTTC. It is translated as CASSSQFGSPRGSYNEQFF.

The chain carries TRBV29-1 and TRBJ1-1, with D hard to call. The CDR3 runs 13 residues. Looked up from germline, CDR1 is SQVTM and CDR2 is ANQGSEA. The germline V and J ends were trimmed by 7 bases and 1 base, with 13 bases remaining between them. CDR3 loop: CSALLSENTEAFF. The CDR3 DNA is TGCAGCGCTCTACTCTCAGAGAACACTGAAGCTTTCTTT. Filled out from reference TRBV29-1 and TRBJ1-1, the complete variable domain reads SAVISQKPSRDICQRGTSLTIQCQVDSQVTMMFWYRQQPGQSLTLIATANQGSEATYESGFVIDKFPISRPNLTFSTLTVSNMSPEDSSIYLCSALLSENTEAFFGQGTRLTVV.

This clonotype came up a few times. The V call is TRBV27, the J call TRBJ1-4; no reliable D call. From germline, CDR1 is MNHEY and CDR2 SMNVEV (reference sequence). CDR3 length equals 15 residues. The V end lost 2 bases, the J end lost 7 bases, and 14 bases lay between the germline ends. Written as DNA, the CDR3 is TGTGCCAGCAGTTTAGAGGGCAGGAACGGTGAAAAACTGTTTTTT. Protein sequence: CASSLEGRNGEKLFF.

This clonotype was seen a few times. The V call is TRBV5-6, the J call TRBJ2-7; 12 bases map to TRBD2. Trimming at V came to 4 bases and at J to 7 bases, leaving 18 bases not matched to a gene. Per germline, CDR1 SGHDT and CDR2 YYEEEE. This CDR3 is 18 amino acids long. The CDR3 is CASSPTNGRLAGVREQYF. The CDR3 DNA follows: TGTGCCAGCAGCCCCACTAACGGACGACTAGCGGGAGTACGAGAGCAGTACTTC. The whole variable domain, filled in from reference TRBV5-6 and TRBJ2-7, reads DAGVTQSPTHLIKTRGQQVTLRCSPKSGHDTVSWYQQALGQGPQFIFQYYEEEERQRGNFPDRFSGHQFPNYSSELNVNALLLGDSALYLCASSPTNGRLAGVREQYFGPGTRLTVT.